This passage covers 28 T cell receptor beta chains from one sample sequenced in a study of Graves' ophthalmopathy and Graves' hyperthyroidism. RNA transcripts provided the template for amplifying TCR beta CDR3 regions. HTBI primers served in a first-round RT-PCR, which a second-round multiplex PCR followed. A single record per CDR3 protein comes from TCRdb applying MiXCR to the multiplex PCR reads. The data contain about 550,000 distinct CDR3 sequences, just under 40% of them seen just once; the ten biggest clones take up around 4%. Sequencing was done on a sample of peripheral blood or thyroid tissue (not recorded which). All receptors derive from an adult man with Graves' hyperthyroidism.

This clonotype came up many times. This chain joins TRBV7-9 and TRBJ1-6; unclear D gene. The CDR3 consists of 14 residues. Trimming left V 1 base short and J 10 bases short, with 11 bases between. The germline V gene has CDR1 SEHNR and CDR2 FQNEAQ (reference sequence). The DNA of the CDR3 is TGTGCCAGCAGCTTAGGCGGGCTGGCGTCACCCCTCCACTTT. This sequence encodes CASSLGGLASPLHF.

This sequence joins TRBV30 and TRBJ2-2; TRBD1 agrees at 7 bases. Germline CDR1 is GTSNPN and CDR2 is SVGIG (reference sequence). With V trimmed by 4 bases and J by 1 base, 6 bases remained unmatched. The CDR3 is made up of 15 amino acids. The DNA of the CDR3 is TGTGCCTGGAACAGGGGCCTCGTGAACACCGGGGAGCTGTTTTTT. It specifies CAWNRGLVNTGELFF.

This clonotype appeared a few times. The rearrangement links TRBV30 to TRBJ2-7; 8 positions agree with TRBD1. Germline CDR1 reads GTSNPN; CDR2 reads SVGIG (reference sequence). The CDR3 covers 13 residues. V lost 1 base and J lost 6; bases outside the gene matches: 5. CDR3 nucleotides: TGTGCCTGGAGTGCTTTGCAGGGGGCCGAGCAGTACTTC. Protein: CAWSALQGAEQYF.

Notes on this clonotype: A much more abundant neighbour one base away suggests this may be a read error. The rearrangement uses TRBV7-9 and TRBJ2-2, with TRBD2 matching over 10 bases. Losses at the gene ends were 5 bases for V and 3 bases for J; bases not matched to a gene: 6. This CDR3 has 16 amino acids. The V gene's germline CDR1 is SEHNR and CDR2 FQNEAQ (reference sequence). The CDR3 is CASSLPSGSDTGELFF. The CDR3 coding sequence is TGTGCCAGCAGCCTCCCTAGCGGGAGTGACACCGGGGAGCTGTTTTTT.

Turning to this clonotype: The CDR3 end shows no conserved phenylalanine or tryptophan, and so a read error is likely. The chain recombines TRBV13 with TRBJ2-7; TRBD1 might be the D (5 bases). Looked up from germline, CDR1 is PRHDT and CDR2 is FYEKMQ (reference sequence). The CDR3 sequence is 15 residues long. The V gene lost 5 bases and the J gene lost 0 bases, with 14 bases spanning the gap. DNA of the CDR3: TGTGCCAGCAGCCCGAAGACAGTCCCCTCCTACGAGCAGTACCTC. Protein: CASSPKTVPSYEQYL.

This clonotype came up many times. V is TRBV2 and J is TRBJ2-2; 11 nucleotides align to TRBD1. Losses at the gene ends were 8 bases for V and 5 bases for J; bases not matched to a gene: 7. The CDR3 sequence is 15 residues long. Germline-derived CDR1 and CDR2 are SNHLY and FYNNEI. CDR3 residues: CASAGQGVRTGELFF. The CDR3 DNA is TGTGCCAGCGCGGGACAGGGGGTTCGGACCGGGGAGCTGTTTTTT.

CDR3 residues: CASSPTGGGSNQPQHF. The CDR3 region has the DNA TGCGCCAGCAGCCCGACCGGCGGGGGTAGCAATCAGCCCCAGCATTTT. The chain links TRBV5-1 to TRBJ1-5; weak D call: TRBD1 (5 bases). Germline V gives CDR1 SGHRS, CDR2 YFSETQ. The germline V and J ends were trimmed by 4 bases and 0 bases, with 14 bases remaining between them. This CDR3 has 16 residues.

The chain combines TRBV27 with TRBJ1-2, with a possible D match to TRBD1 (6 bases). The V gene lost 8 bases and the J gene lost 0 bases, with 10 bases spanning the gap. The CDR3 runs to 13 residues. The germline CDR1 and CDR2 sequences are MNHEY and SMNVEV (reference sequence). CDR3 sequence: CASGRGANYGYTF. In DNA, the CDR3 is TGTGCCAGCGGCAGGGGAGCTAACTATGGCTACACCTTC.

J is TRBJ1-4 and V is TRBV5-4; D gene ambiguous. CDR3 size: 14 residues. The germline V gene encodes CDR1 SGHNT and CDR2 YYREEE (reference sequence). Trimming cost V 5 bases and J 3 bases, with 11 bases left between them. CDR3 region: CASSEGSSNEKLFF. In nucleotides, the CDR3 is TGTGCCAGCAGTGAAGGTTCGTCTAATGAAAAACTGTTTTTT.

A note on this clonotype: The junction and the germline gene differ at one end; a read error may be behind it. The chain combines TRBV29-1 with TRBJ2-5; D unclear. CDR1 and CDR2 from the germline V gene are SQVTM and ANQGSEA. The CDR3 sequence is 15 residues long. The CDR3 DNA reads as TGTGCCTGGACGGCCCCCCCCGGATTCCAAGAGACCCAGTACTTC. As protein: CAWTAPPGFQETQYF.

The chain is built from TRBV15 and TRBJ2-6, with 8 positions matching TRBD1. Germline lookup yields CDR1 LNHNV and CDR2 YYDKDF (reference sequence). This CDR3 region has 16 residues. Germline trimming cut 3 bases from V and 4 bases from J; bases unmatched to any gene: 5. The DNA of the CDR3 is TGTGCCACCAGCAGCCCCAGGGGGCCCGGGGCCAACGTCCTGACTTTC. Translated, it gives CATSSPRGPGANVLTF.

In the case of this clonotype: A single base separates this from a much larger clone, so it may be a read error. This sequence joins TRBV12-3 or TRBV12-4 and TRBJ1-1; D ambiguous. The CDR3 spans 12 residues. The CDR3, as DNA: TGTGCCTGCAGGACTCTCGACACTGAAGCTTTCTTT. Translating gives CACRTLDTEAFF.

This chain uses TRBV15 with TRBJ2-5, with 8 bases aligning to TRBD1. This CDR3 contains 16 residues. Germline trimming cut 5 bases from V and 4 bases from J; bases unmatched to any gene: 12. CDR1 and CDR2 from the germline V gene are LNHNV and YYDKDF (reference sequence). This CDR3 is CATSSQGQGVAETQYF. CDR3 DNA: TGTGCCACCAGCTCTCAAGGACAGGGCGTTGCAGAGACCCAGTACTTC.

This clonotype has a handful of counts. V is TRBV28 and J is TRBJ1-5; D ambiguous. Trimming removed 6 bases at V and 4 bases at J, with 7 bases between. CDR1 is MDHEN and CDR2 is SYDVKM in the germline V gene. The length of the CDR3 is 12 residues. This CDR3 is CASSRINQPQHF. CDR3 nucleotides: TGTGCCAGCAGCCGCATTAATCAGCCCCAGCATTTT. Supplemented by reference TRBV28 and TRBJ1-5, the full variable domain reads DVKVTQSSRYLVKRTGEKVFLECVQDMDHENMFWYRQDPGLGLRLIYFSYDVKMKEKGDIPEGYSVSREKKERFSLILESASTNQTSMYLCASSRINQPQHFGDGTRLSIL.

The rearrangement links TRBV19 to TRBJ1-1; 9 positions agree with TRBD1. V shed 4 bases, J shed 11 bases, and the junction held 11 bases outside the gene matches. CDR3 length equals 14 residues. Per the germline V gene, CDR1 is LNHDA and CDR2 is SQIVND (reference sequence). In nucleotides, the CDR3 is TGTGCCAGTAGTAGCATACAGGGGGCGGGTATTGCTTTCTTT. Its translation: CASSSIQGAGIAFF.

This clonotype was counted ten times or more. The rearrangement uses TRBV7-6 and TRBJ2-7; D unresolved. Deletions cut 0 bases from V and 0 bases from J, with 6 bases between. This CDR3 spans 14 amino acids. CDR1 is SGHVS, CDR2 FNYEAQ, per germline. CDR3 coding DNA: TGTGCCAGCAGCTTAGCTGTCAACTCCTACGAGCAGTACTTC. This translates into CASSLAVNSYEQYF.

The J gene is TRBJ1-5, the V gene TRBV9; tentative D call: TRBD1 (5 bases). With 3 bases removed from V and 4 bases from J, the gap between germline ends came to 17 bases. This CDR3 contains 16 residues. Germline assignment: CDR1 SGDLS and CDR2 YYNGEE. CDR3 coding DNA: TGTGCCAGCAGCGCGGGACCGGGGTGGGGTAATCAGCCCCAGCATTTT. Residues: CASSAGPGWGNQPQHF.

This sequence joins TRBV27 and TRBJ1-4; D is perhaps TRBD1 (6 bases). There are 18 residues in the CDR3. The germline V and J ends were trimmed by 4 bases and 6 bases, with 24 bases remaining between them. Germline V gives CDR1 MNHEY, CDR2 SMNVEV (reference sequence). The CDR3 region is CASSSPSRTGLLDEKLFF. CDR3 DNA sequence: TGTGCCAGCAGTTCCCCGTCTCGTACAGGGTTATTGGATGAAAAACTGTTTTTT.

This clonotype was observed many times. The V gene is TRBV10-3, the J gene TRBJ1-2; 8 bases are a match to TRBD1. This CDR3 has 16 amino acids. V was clipped by 3 bases and J by 0 bases; unmatched bases: 6. Germline V CDR1 and CDR2: ENHRY, SYGVKD. The DNA for the CDR3 is TGTGCCATCAGTGATCCGAGACAGGGGTCTAACTATGGCTACACCTTC. It is translated as CAISDPRQGSNYGYTF.

This clonotype turned up a few times. This rearrangement joins TRBV6-6 to TRBJ1-1; 9 nucleotides agree with TRBD1. The trim removed 2 bases at V and 3 bases at J, leaving 10 bases unmatched. The CDR3 runs to 17 residues. CDR1 is MNHNY, CDR2 SVGAGI, per germline (reference sequence). DNA for the CDR3: TGTGCCAGCAGTTACGCCTCCGGGACAGGGTGGGACACTGAAGCTTTCTTT. This sequence encodes CASSYASGTGWDTEAFF.

This clonotype appeared many times. The chain is built from TRBV7-2 and TRBJ1-4; TRBD1 matches 9 bases. With 4 bases clipped from V and 8 bases from J, the junction kept 17 bases outside the gene matches. Germline V gene sequence: CDR1 SGHTA, CDR2 FQGNSA. The CDR3 totals 18 residues. CDR3 amino acids: CASSSAPGQGPTAEKLFF. CDR3 DNA sequence: TGTGCCAGCAGCTCCGCTCCGGGACAGGGCCCAACTGCCGAAAAACTGTTTTTT.

A few counts support this clonotype. Sequence at one end of the junction differs from germline and may be a read error. The rearrangement links TRBV7-8 to TRBJ1-1, with D tentatively TRBD1 (5 bases). The CDR3 contains 12 residues. Looked up from germline, CDR1 is SGHVS and CDR2 is FQNEAQ. The CDR3 bases are TGTGCCAGCAGTTTAGGGGTCACAGTAACTTTCTTT. It specifies CASSLGVTVTFF. Filled out from reference TRBV7-8 and TRBJ1-1, the complete variable domain reads GAGVSQSPRYKVAKRGQDVALRCDPISGHVSLFWYQQALGQGPEFLTYFQNEAQLDKSGLPSDRFFAERPEGSVSTLKIQRTQQEDSAVYLCASSLGVTVTFFGQGTRLTVV.

Regarding this clonotype: A junction end diverges from the germline sequence, so it may reflect a read error. The chain employs TRBV30 and TRBJ1-1, with D perhaps matching TRBD1 (6 bases). The CDR3 is 14 amino acids. Germline V gene data show CDR1 as GTSNPN and CDR2 as SVGIG (reference sequence). The CDR3 here is CAWSAGQLNTEASF. The CDR3 nucleotides read TGTGCCTGGAGCGCAGGACAGTTGAACACTGAAGCTTCCTTT.

Comment on this clonotype: A read error may be the cause here, since a much bigger clone is one base away. The chain joins TRBV10-3 to TRBJ2-7, with D possibly matching TRBD2 (5 bases). The V end was cut by 4 bases, the J end by 3 bases, with 7 bases between. CDR3 length: 12 residues. Germline V CDR1 and CDR2: ENHRY, SYGVKD. The CDR3 protein is CAISVRDYEQYF. The CDR3 nucleotides are TGTGCCATCAGTGTACGGGACTACGAGCAGTACTTC.

This clonotype was counted ten times or more. The rearrangement links TRBV29-1 to TRBJ2-7; D is possibly TRBD2 (5 bases). The V end was cut by 4 bases, the J end by 3 bases, with 13 bases between. Germline CDR1 reads SQVTM; CDR2 reads ANQGSEA. The CDR3 spans 13 residues. Here the CDR3 reads CSVAPLASYEQYF. CDR3 sequence (DNA): TGCAGCGTTGCCCCCCTAGCAAGCTACGAGCAGTACTTC.

This clonotype was seen a handful of times. The V and J genes are TRBV28 and TRBJ2-2, with D possibly matching TRBD1 (6 bases). Trimming took off 3 bases at V and 3 bases at J, with 14 bases between the two ends. Germline V gene data show CDR1 as MDHEN and CDR2 as SYDVKM. The length of the CDR3 is 16 residues. This chain's CDR3 is CASSFLGARDTGELFF. CDR3 DNA: TGTGCCAGCAGTTTTTTGGGGGCGCGGGACACCGGGGAGCTGTTTTTT.

This clonotype was recorded many times. The genes are TRBV10-3 and TRBJ2-7, with D possibly TRBD2 on 5 matching bases. This CDR3 is built from 15 residues. Trimming shortened V by 0 bases and J by 3 bases, and 12 bases separated the two germline ends. Germline CDR1 ENHRY, CDR2 SYGVKD. This CDR3 is CAISESGGQSYEQYF. The CDR3 nucleotides are TGTGCCATCAGTGAGTCGGGCGGGCAGAGCTACGAGCAGTACTTC.

This clonotype was recorded many times. In DNA form, the CDR3 reads TGTGCCAGCAGCACCGCGACAAATAGGGAGACCCAGTACTTC. It encodes CASSTATNRETQYF. The genes are TRBV9 and TRBJ2-5; D uncertain. The CDR3 length is 14 residues. V was pared by 4 bases and J by 5 bases, with 15 bases between. The germline V gene has CDR1 SGDLS and CDR2 YYNGEE.